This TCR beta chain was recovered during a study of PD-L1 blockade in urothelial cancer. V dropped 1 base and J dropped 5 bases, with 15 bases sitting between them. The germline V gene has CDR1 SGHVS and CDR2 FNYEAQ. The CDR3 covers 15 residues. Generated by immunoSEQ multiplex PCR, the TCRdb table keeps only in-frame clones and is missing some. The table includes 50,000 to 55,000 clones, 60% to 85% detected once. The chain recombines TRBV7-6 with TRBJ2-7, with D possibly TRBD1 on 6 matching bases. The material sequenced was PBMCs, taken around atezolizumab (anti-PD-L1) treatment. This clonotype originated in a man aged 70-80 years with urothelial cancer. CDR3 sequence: CASSLEPGVRHEQYF. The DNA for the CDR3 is TGTGCCAGCAGCTTAGAACCAGGGGTCCGCCACGAGCAGTACTTC.